Below are 27 T cell receptor beta chains sequenced from a single sample in a study of T cells expressing NK-cell markers. TCRdb reprocessed the 5' RACE reads, keeping one entry per CDR3 protein, no DNA. The sample features approximately 550,000 distinct CDR3 sequences, with approximately 3.6% in its top ten. Source material: blood T cells: a sorted CD56 or NKG2C T cell subset, CD4+ or CD8+ T cells, or bulk PBMC T cells (not recorded which). These receptors came from a man aged 18 to 29 in good health.

The chain is built from TRBV20-1 and TRBJ2-1; the TRBD1 assignment by TCRdb is unverifiable without DNA. The CDR3 is 14 amino acids. The V gene's germline CDR1 is DFQATT and CDR2 SNEGSKA (reference sequence). CDR3 region: CSGLGTGAYNEQFF.

CDR3: CAAGRQGSNEKLFF. The chain couples TRBV6-5 to TRBJ1-4. The CDR3 is 14 amino acids. In germline, CDR1 is MNHEY, CDR2 SVGAGI.

The chain uses TRBV27 and TRBJ1-5. Germline V gene sequence: CDR1 MNHEY, CDR2 SMNVEV (reference sequence). The CDR3 covers 15 residues. CDR3: CASSWARHSNQPQHF.

The rearrangement links TRBV20-1 to TRBJ2-3; TCRdb indicates TRBD2, and absent DNA this call remains unverified. This CDR3 spans 14 amino acids. Germline CDR1 reads DFQATT; CDR2 reads SNEGSKA (reference sequence). CDR3 loop: CSAPGGRAKDTQYF.

The rearrangement uses TRBV4-2 and TRBJ1-1; TCRdb designates TRBD1, a call that cannot be tested without DNA. This CDR3 spans 16 amino acids. CDR1 is LGHNA and CDR2 is YNFKEQ in the germline V gene. The CDR3 is CASSQALGQGTTEAFF.

This chain connects TRBV7-2 to TRBJ1-5; no DNA is available, so the TRBD1 call from TCRdb remains unchecked. There are 16 residues in the CDR3. CDR1 and CDR2 (germline): SGHTA, FQGNSA. CDR3 loop: CASSLSGSAGNQPQHF. Full variable domain (remainder filled in from reference TRBV7-2 and TRBJ1-5): GAGVSQSPSNKVTEKGKDVELRCDPISGHTALYWYRQSLGQGLEFLIYFQGNSAPDKSGLPSDRFSAERTGGSVSTLTIQRTQQEDSAVYLCASSLSGSAGNQPQHFGDGTRLSIL.

CDR3 in amino acids: CASSFPDAGGGDEQFF. The chain employs TRBV11-3 and TRBJ2-1; TCRdb indicates TRBD1, and absent DNA this call remains unverified. The CDR3 runs 16 residues. Germline values: CDR1 SGHNT, CDR2 YENEEA. Based on the CDR3 plus reference TRBV11-3 and TRBJ2-1, the full variable domain is EAGVVQSPRYKIIEKKQPVAFWCNPISGHNTLYWYLQNLGQGPELLIRYENEEAVDDSQLPKDRFSAERLKGVDSTLKIQPAELGDSAVYLCASSFPDAGGGDEQFFGPGTRLTVL.

This rearrangement joins TRBV28 to TRBJ1-1; no DNA is available, so the TRBD1 call from TCRdb remains unchecked. The CDR3 is 17 residues long. Germline V lookup: CDR1 MDHEN, CDR2 SYDVKM. CDR3 amino acids: CASSLTGTGGFSPEAFF.

The rearrangement joins TRBV12-3 or TRBV12-4 to TRBJ1-6; TCRdb's assignment of TRBD1 cannot be checked, as there is no DNA. This CDR3 is built from 14 residues. CDR3 in amino acids: CASREGVISSPLHF.

The genes are TRBV28 and TRBJ2-6; TCRdb calls TRBD1, which cannot be checked without DNA. There are 17 residues in the CDR3. In germline, CDR1 is MDHEN, CDR2 SYDVKM. This CDR3 reads CASSHLRDLSGANVLTF.

The chain employs TRBV9 and TRBJ1-4. The CDR3 consists of 14 residues. Per germline, CDR1 SGDLS and CDR2 YYNGEE. CDR3 protein: CASSVEVQMEKLFF.

This chain joins TRBV6-6 and TRBJ2-1. This CDR3 has 12 residues. The germline V gene has CDR1 MNHNY and CDR2 SVGAGI (reference sequence). CDR3 amino acids: CASSYVDNEQFF.

This chain connects TRBV20-1 to TRBJ2-7; without DNA, the TCRdb call of TRBD2 cannot be checked. This CDR3 has 15 residues. The germline V gene encodes CDR1 DFQATT and CDR2 SNEGSKA (reference sequence). CDR3 in amino acids: CSAKDGSTSPYEQYF.

This chain connects TRBV20-1 to TRBJ2-6; TCRdb designates TRBD1, a call that cannot be tested without DNA. The CDR3 runs 17 residues. Germline loops: CDR1 DFQATT, CDR2 SNEGSKA (reference sequence). The CDR3 loop reads CSARDTGQHSGANVLTF.

The chain links TRBV28 to TRBJ2-3; TCRdb reports TRBD2, a call that lacks DNA to check it against. The CDR3 is 16 amino acids. Germline V gene lookup returns CDR1 MDHEN and CDR2 SYDVKM. Here the CDR3 reads CASSLSAALAGALLYF.

The V and J genes are TRBV15 and TRBJ1-5; TCRdb's assignment of TRBD1 cannot be checked, as there is no DNA. The CDR3 runs 12 residues. The germline gives CDR1 LNHNV, CDR2 YYDKDF (reference sequence). The CDR3 protein is CATKGGNQPQHF. The full variable domain, in which reference TRBV15 and TRBJ1-5 provide the parts outside the CDR3, is DAMVIQNPRYQVTQFGKPVTLSCSQTLNHNVMYWYQQKSSQAPKLLFHYYDKDFNNEADTPDNFQSRRPNTSFCFLDIRSPGLGDTAMYLCATKGGNQPQHFGDGTRLSIL.

The CDR3 sequence is CASSLPHVDEQYF. The chain couples TRBV7-2 to TRBJ2-7. This CDR3 contains 13 residues. Germline V gene sequence: CDR1 SGHTA, CDR2 FQGNSA.

The chain carries TRBV15 and TRBJ2-5. CDR1 and CDR2 (germline): LNHNV, YYDKDF (reference sequence). This CDR3 contains 12 residues. Here the CDR3 reads CATGVYQETQYF. The entire variable domain, with the rest obtained from reference TRBV15 and TRBJ2-5, is as follows: DAMVIQNPRYQVTQFGKPVTLSCSQTLNHNVMYWYQQKSSQAPKLLFHYYDKDFNNEADTPDNFQSRRPNTSFCFLDIRSPGLGDTAMYLCATGVYQETQYFGPGTRLLVL.

The chain uses TRBV7-9 and TRBJ2-7; TCRdb indicates TRBD1, and absent DNA this call remains unverified. This CDR3 region has 17 residues. The germline gives CDR1 SEHNR, CDR2 FQNEAQ (reference sequence). This CDR3 reads CASSSDAGQPNAYEQYF.

This chain connects TRBV7-3 to TRBJ2-1; the TCRdb D gene call, TRBD2, has no DNA to confirm it. Germline CDR1 is SGHTA and CDR2 is FQGTGA. This CDR3 spans 16 amino acids. CDR3 amino acids: CASSLTSGSVHNEQFF.

The chain uses TRBV19 and TRBJ1-2; TCRdb gives TRBD1 as the D gene, but with no DNA this cannot be confirmed. The CDR3 contains 15 residues. CDR1 LNHDA and CDR2 SQIVND come from the germline V gene (reference sequence). The chain's CDR3 is CASSRQGIEDYGYTF.

The chain joins TRBV10-3 to TRBJ2-7; lacking DNA, the TRBD2 call made by TCRdb goes unchecked. The CDR3 is 14 amino acids. CDR1 and CDR2 (germline): ENHRY, SYGVKD. The CDR3 sequence is CAISRTSGSDEQYF.

This chain connects TRBV11-3 to TRBJ1-1; TCRdb proposes TRBD1, but this gene call is untestable without DNA. Germline-derived CDR1 and CDR2 are SGHNT and YENEEA. This CDR3 comprises 14 residues. The chain's CDR3 is CASSTGQENTEAFF.

This CDR3 is CASSLTSGGGETQYF. The chain employs TRBV7-2 and TRBJ2-5; TCRdb gives TRBD2 as the D gene, but with no DNA this cannot be confirmed. The CDR3 is 15 residues long. CDR1 and CDR2 (germline): SGHTA, FQGNSA.

The gene calls are TRBV24-1 and TRBJ2-3; TCRdb gives TRBD2 as the D gene, but with no DNA this cannot be confirmed. The CDR3 length is 14 residues. Germline CDR1 KGHDR, CDR2 SFDVKD. This chain's CDR3 is CATSDPTSDYTQYF.

The chain joins TRBV6-2 or TRBV6-3 to TRBJ1-1. The CDR3 has 13 amino acids. CDR1 is MNHEY, CDR2 SVGEGT, per germline. CDR3 sequence: CASSWGLNTEAFF.

This sequence joins TRBV7-9 and TRBJ2-4. The CDR3 length is 16 residues. Germline V gene data show CDR1 as SEHNR and CDR2 as FQNEAQ (reference sequence). CDR3 region: CASSLGIGRQKNIQYF. The whole variable domain, remainder taken from reference TRBV7-9 and TRBJ2-4, is DTGVSQNPRHKITKRGQNVTFRCDPISEHNRLYWYRQTLGQGPEFLTYFQNEAQLEKSRLLSDRFSAERPKGSFSTLEIQRTEQGDSAMYLCASSLGIGRQKNIQYFGAGTRLSVL.